One and the same sample provided the 3 T cell receptor beta chains below, sequenced in a study of blood T cell repertoires in COVID-19. The protocol was immunoSEQ multiplex PCR, while the TCRdb copy is restricted to in-frame clones and leaves out a portion. The data show around 500,000 clones, with approximately 85% seen just once and under 4% held by the top ten. What was sequenced was peripheral blood. All receptors come from a human donor in a cohort sampled during active COVID-19.

The chain couples TRBV25-1 to TRBJ1-6, with 9 bases aligning to TRBD1. V was pared by 5 bases and J by 7 bases, with 3 bases of the junction left unmatched. The CDR3 runs 14 residues. The germline V gene has CDR1 MGHDK and CDR2 SYGVNS. The CDR3 DNA sequence: TGTGCCAGCAGTACAGGGGGCGGGAATTCACCCCTCCACTTT. Amino acids: CASSTGGGNSPLHF.

The chain uses TRBV27 and TRBJ1-3; 8 bases are a match to TRBD1. Germline CDR1 reads MNHEY; CDR2 reads SMNVEV (reference sequence). Unmatched junction bases numbered 11, after V lost 5 bases and J lost 2 bases. The CDR3 length is 17 residues. CDR3 protein: CASSPSTGVYAGNTIYF. The CDR3 DNA reads as TGTGCCAGCAGTCCTTCGACAGGGGTGTACGCTGGAAACACCATATATTTT.

The chain recombines TRBV10-3 with TRBJ1-2; possible D gene TRBD1, 5 bases. The germline V gene encodes CDR1 ENHRY and CDR2 SYGVKD. The CDR3 extends over 14 amino acids. V shed 10 bases and J shed 4 bases, with 19 bases lying between them. Here the CDR3 reads CATSPPRQGYGYTF. For the CDR3, the DNA is TGTGCCACGAGTCCCCCCCGCCAGGGCTATGGCTACACCTTC.